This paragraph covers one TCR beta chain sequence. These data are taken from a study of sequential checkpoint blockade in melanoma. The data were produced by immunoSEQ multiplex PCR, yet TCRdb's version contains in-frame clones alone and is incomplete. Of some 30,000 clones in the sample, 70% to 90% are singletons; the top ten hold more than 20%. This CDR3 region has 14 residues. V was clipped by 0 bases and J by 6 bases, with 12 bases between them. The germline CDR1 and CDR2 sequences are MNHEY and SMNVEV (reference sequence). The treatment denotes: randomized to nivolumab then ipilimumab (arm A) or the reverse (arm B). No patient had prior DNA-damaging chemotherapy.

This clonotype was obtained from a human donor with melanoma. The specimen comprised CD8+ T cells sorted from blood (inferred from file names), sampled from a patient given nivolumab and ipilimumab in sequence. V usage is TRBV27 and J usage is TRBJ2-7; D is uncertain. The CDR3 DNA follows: TGTGCCAGCAGTTTATCGAGGCGTCCGGGCGAGCAGTACTTC. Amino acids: CASSLSRRPGEQYF.